This T cell receptor beta chain was identified in a study of cytomegalovirus exposure and HLA in healthy donors. Broader study findings: The authors considered a cluster of highly shared sequence variants likely to be a sequencing artifact. With high specificity and sensitivity, the classifier reportedly diagnosed cytomegalovirus status.

The germline gives CDR1 SGHNT, CDR2 YYREEE (reference sequence). This CDR3 has 15 residues. V dropped 3 bases and J dropped 4; count of bases not matched to a gene: 5. Use of 60 Vbeta and 13 Jbeta primers characterized the PCR. Using immunoSEQ multiplex PCR, the repertoire was profiled, and TCRdb retains in-frame clones only, with some absent. This table holds some 180,000 clones, roughly 77% found once. This cohort consisted of healthy bone marrow donors. In its sample, this clone was seen a few times. Its cognate antigen is unknown. The rearrangement uses TRBV5-4 and TRBJ2-1; 9 nucleotides match TRBD1. The TCR comes from a woman under 40 in good health and CMV-seropositive. Specimen: PBMCs. The CDR3 DNA is TGTGCCAGCAGCTCCCTACAGGGGGCATACAATGAGCAGTTCTTC. Protein sequence: CASSSLQGAYNEQFF.